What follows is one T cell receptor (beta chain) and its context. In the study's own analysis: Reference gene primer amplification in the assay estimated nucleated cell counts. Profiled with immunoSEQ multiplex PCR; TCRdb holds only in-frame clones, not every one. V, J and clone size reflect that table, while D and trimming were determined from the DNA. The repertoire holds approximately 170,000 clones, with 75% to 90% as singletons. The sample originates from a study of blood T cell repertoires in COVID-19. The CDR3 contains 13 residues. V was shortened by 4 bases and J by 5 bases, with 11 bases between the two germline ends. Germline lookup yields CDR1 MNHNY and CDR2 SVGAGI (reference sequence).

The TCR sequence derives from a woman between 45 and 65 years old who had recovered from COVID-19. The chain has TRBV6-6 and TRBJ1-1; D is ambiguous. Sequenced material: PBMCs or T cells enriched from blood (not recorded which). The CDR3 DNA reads TGTGCCAGCAGTTTTGAGGGTGAGACTGAAGCTTTCTTT. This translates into CASSFEGETEAFF.